This entry is about one T cell receptor (beta chain). The antigen remains unidentified. These data are taken from a study of monozygotic twins with inflammatory bowel disease. Each of the TCR libraries took 3,000 to 3,500 ng of total RNA. TCRdb re-called the 5' RACE reads, yielding one record per CDR3 amino acid sequence without DNA. Across roughly 320,000 distinct CDR3 sequences, the top ten clones capture approximately 5.4% of the sample. From whole blood, total RNA was isolated without any sorting of T cells. There are 14 residues in the CDR3. Germline CDR1 is SGHAT and CDR2 is FQDESV (reference sequence). General observations from the study: Treatment differences in immunosuppression may have added variability to the repertoires of patients.

Sequenced material: blood. This sequence originates from a human donor with ulcerative colitis or Crohn's disease, or a healthy co-twin of an affected twin (not recorded which). V gene TRBV11-1 combines with J gene TRBJ1-1. The CDR3 sequence: CASSLAQIATEAFF.